The 14 T cell receptor beta chains presented below share a single source sample, sequenced in a study of immune evolution from preneoplasia to lung adenocarcinoma. The protocol was immunoSEQ multiplex PCR, while the TCRdb copy is restricted to in-frame clones and leaves out a portion. Among 14,000 or so clones, 85% were seen once, and the ten largest hold roughly 3.1%. Material: FFPE lung adenocarcinoma in situ tissue. The receptors were sampled from a donor at least 70 years old with lung adenocarcinoma.

The DNA for the CDR3 is TGTGCCAGCAGCCCCAGCCTGGGCACAGATACGCAGTATTTT. It yields the protein CASSPSLGTDTQYF. V and J are TRBV7-9 and TRBJ2-3; D not resolved. CDR3 length: 14 amino acids. V shed 5 bases and J shed 1 base, with 10 bases lying between them. Looked up from germline, CDR1 is SEHNR and CDR2 is FQNEAQ (reference sequence).

The chain couples TRBV6-6 to TRBJ2-6; D uncertain. The germline V gene encodes CDR1 MNHNY and CDR2 SVGAGI (reference sequence). The CDR3 runs 14 residues. Between the trimmed V and J ends, which lost 0 bases and 2 bases, there was a span of 2 bases. CDR3 sequence: CASSYSTGANVLTF. The DNA for the CDR3 is TGTGCCAGCAGTTACTCGACTGGGGCCAACGTCCTGACTTTC.

This clone was seen a single time. The gene calls are TRBV6-5 and TRBJ2-1; no firm D call. The CDR3 is 13 residues long. Trimming took off 4 bases at V and 9 bases at J, with 13 bases between the two ends. Germline CDR1 is MNHEY and CDR2 is SVGAGI. CDR3 amino acids: CASSSAPSAEQFF. The CDR3 nucleotides read TGTGCCAGCAGTTCGGCTCCGTCCGCTGAGCAGTTCTTC.

This chain uses TRBV30 with TRBJ1-2; D is unclear. The V end lost 2 bases, the J end lost 0 bases, and 7 bases lay between the germline ends. The germline V gene has CDR1 GTSNPN and CDR2 SVGIG (reference sequence). The CDR3 sequence is 13 residues long. The CDR3 nucleotides read TGTGCCTGGAGTCGAGGCTCTAACTATGGCTACACCTTC. Its translation is CAWSRGSNYGYTF.

The chain links TRBV18 to TRBJ1-1, with D possibly TRBD1 on 6 matching bases. The V end was cut by 0 bases, the J end by 5 bases, with 13 bases between. The CDR3 runs 15 residues. Looked up from germline, CDR1 is KGHSH and CDR2 is LQKENI. CDR3 bases: TGTGCCAGCTCACCACCAGGCAGGGGACGGACTGAAGCTTTCTTT. It is translated as CASSPPGRGRTEAFF.

This clone was picked up one time. The chain couples TRBV5-8 to TRBJ2-7; D perhaps matches TRBD2 (5 bases). The germline gives CDR1 SGHTS, CDR2 YDEGEE. The length of the CDR3 is 12 residues. Trimming shortened V by 3 bases and J by 8 bases, and 12 bases separated the two germline ends. The CDR3 here is CASSSRGSKQYF. The CDR3 coding sequence is TGTGCCAGCAGCTCCCGGGGTAGTAAGCAGTACTTC.

This clone was observed once. The chain has TRBV7-8 and TRBJ1-4; no definite D call. The CDR3 length is 14 residues. Trimming stripped 5 bases from V and 8 bases from J, with 15 bases between. Germline CDR1 SGHVS, CDR2 FQNEAQ. The CDR3 DNA is TGTGCCAGCAGCGCGGACCCCCGAGGAGAAAAACTGTTTTTT. Translating gives CASSADPRGEKLFF.

The rearrangement joins TRBV4-1 to TRBJ1-1; 9 bases fit TRBD1. Per the germline V gene, CDR1 is MGHRA and CDR2 is YSYEKL. This CDR3 spans 12 amino acids. Trimming removed 4 bases from V and 8 bases from J; junction bases left unmatched: 2. This CDR3 is CASSPGTGEAFF. CDR3 sequence (DNA): TGCGCCAGCAGCCCAGGGACAGGGGAAGCTTTCTTT.

This clone was picked up a small number of times. V gene TRBV27 combines with J gene TRBJ2-7; 7 positions match TRBD2. J gave up 3 bases and V 2 bases, and 4 bases lay outside the gene matches. CDR1 MNHEY and CDR2 SMNVEV come from the germline V gene (reference sequence). The CDR3 covers 14 residues. The chain's CDR3 is CASSLAGEDYEQYF. In DNA form, the CDR3 reads TGTGCCAGCAGTTTAGCGGGAGAGGACTACGAGCAGTACTTC.

The chain couples TRBV18 to TRBJ1-4; tentative D call: TRBD1 (5 bases). The CDR3 sequence is 13 residues long. Looked up from germline, CDR1 is KGHSH and CDR2 is LQKENI. V was trimmed by 3 bases and J by 8 bases, leaving 10 bases between them. The chain's CDR3 is CASSPQGGEKLFF. In nucleotides, the CDR3 is TGTGCCAGCTCACCCCAGGGTGGGGAAAAACTGTTTTTT.

The chain uses TRBV7-8 and TRBJ2-2; perhaps TRBD2 as D (5 bases). Per germline, CDR1 SGHVS and CDR2 FQNEAQ. The ends were cut back, 6 bases at V and 6 bases at J, with 8 bases in the middle. The CDR3 runs 12 residues. The DNA for the CDR3 is TGTGCCAGCAGGGGCGGGCCCGGGGAGCTGTTTTTT. This gives the protein CASRGGPGELFF.

V is TRBV7-9 and J is TRBJ1-4; D perhaps matches TRBD1 (6 bases). The length of the CDR3 is 14 residues. V was pared by 5 bases and J by 0 bases, with 7 bases between. The germline gives CDR1 SEHNR, CDR2 FQNEAQ (reference sequence). Here the CDR3 reads CASSPGATNEKLFF. CDR3 nucleotide sequence: TGTGCCAGCAGCCCAGGGGCAACTAATGAAAAACTGTTTTTT.

The chain links TRBV19 to TRBJ1-1; D gene unclear. V was clipped by 3 bases and J by 1 base, with 9 bases between them. CDR3 length: 14 amino acids. Per the germline V gene, CDR1 is LNHDA and CDR2 is SQIVND (reference sequence). CDR3 nucleotides: TGTGCCAGTAGTATCGCGCTGGGGAACACTGAAGCTTTCTTT. Its translation: CASSIALGNTEAFF. Looking up the rest from reference TRBV19 and TRBJ1-1 gives the full variable domain: DGGITQSPKYLFRKEGQNVTLSCEQNLNHDAMYWYRQDPGQGLRLIYYSQIVNDFQKGDIAEGYSVSREKKESFPLTVTSAQKNPTAFYLCASSIALGNTEAFFGQGTRLTVV.

J is TRBJ1-1 and V is TRBV28; D might be TRBD1 (5 bases). There are 11 residues in the CDR3. V was clipped by 8 bases and J by 4 bases, with 8 bases between them. The germline V gene has CDR1 MDHEN and CDR2 SYDVKM. The CDR3 bases are TGTGCCAGCGATGGGGCCACTGAAGCTTTCTTT. Protein: CASDGATEAFF. Supplemented by reference TRBV28 and TRBJ1-1, the full variable domain reads DVKVTQSSRYLVKRTGEKVFLECVQDMDHENMFWYRQDPGLGLRLIYFSYDVKMKEKGDIPEGYSVSREKKERFSLILESASTNQTSMYLCASDGATEAFFGQGTRLTVV.